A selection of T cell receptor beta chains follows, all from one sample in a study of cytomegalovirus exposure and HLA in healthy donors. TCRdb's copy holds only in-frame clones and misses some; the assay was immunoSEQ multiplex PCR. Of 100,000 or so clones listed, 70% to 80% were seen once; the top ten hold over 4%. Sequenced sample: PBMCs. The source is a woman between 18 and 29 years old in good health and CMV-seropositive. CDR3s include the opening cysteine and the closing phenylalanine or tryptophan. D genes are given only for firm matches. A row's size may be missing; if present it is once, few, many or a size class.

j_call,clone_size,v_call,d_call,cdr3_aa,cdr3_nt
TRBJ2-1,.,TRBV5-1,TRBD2,CASMVLPLAGVNEQFF,TGCGCCAGCATGGTTCTCCCACTAGCGGGAGTGAATGAGCAGTTCTTC
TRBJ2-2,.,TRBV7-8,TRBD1,CASRSPGQGAGELFF,TGTGCCAGCAGATCGCCGGGACAGGGGGCCGGGGAGCTGTTTTTT
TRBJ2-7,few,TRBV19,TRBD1,CASIPTGGAPSEQYF,TGTGCCAGTATCCCGACAGGGGGTGCCCCCTCCGAGCAGTACTTC
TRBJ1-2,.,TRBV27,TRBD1,CASRGTGGLYGYTF,TGTGCCAGCAGGGGGACAGGGGGCCTCTATGGCTACACCTTC
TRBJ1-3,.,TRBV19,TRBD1,CASRQGTGNTIYF,TGTGCCAGTCGACAGGGGACTGGAAACACCATATATTTT
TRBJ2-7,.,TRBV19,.,CASSRSGLGDPPRF,TGTGCCAGTAGTAGATCGGGACTCGGGGACCCGCCAAGGTTC
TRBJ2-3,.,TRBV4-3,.,CASSQETGYLDTQYF,TGCGCCAGCAGCCAAGAGACCGGGTATCTGGATACGCAGTATTTT
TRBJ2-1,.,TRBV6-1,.,CASSERQAGDEQFF,TGTGCCAGCAGTGAGAGACAAGCAGGGGATGAGCAGTTCTTC
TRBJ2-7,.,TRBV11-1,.,CASSWSLPGSSYEQYF,TGTGCCAGCAGTTGGTCTCTACCGGGGAGCTCCTACGAGCAGTACTTC
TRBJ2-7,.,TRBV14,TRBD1,CASSQTGQGGYEQYF,TGTGCCAGCAGCCAAACAGGACAGGGGGGATACGAGCAGTACTTC
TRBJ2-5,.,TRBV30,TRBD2,CAWNVGLAGVKQYF,TGTGCCTGGAATGTGGGGCTAGCGGGAGTGAAGCAGTACTTC
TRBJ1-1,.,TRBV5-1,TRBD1,CAARRTGGGMGVDTEAFF,TGCGCAGCCCGACGGACAGGGGGCGGAATGGGTGTGGACACTGAAGCTTTCTTT
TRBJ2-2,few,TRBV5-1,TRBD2,CASSSLSGGNTGELFF,TGCGCCAGCAGCTCCCTTAGCGGGGGGAACACCGGGGAGCTGTTTTTT
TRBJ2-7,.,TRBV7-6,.,CASSLTAFYEQYF,TGTGCCAGCAGCTTAACAGCCTTCTACGAGCAGTACTTC
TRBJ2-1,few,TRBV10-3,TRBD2,CAIGTSGTNEQFF,TGTGCCATAGGGACTAGCGGGACCAATGAGCAGTTCTTC
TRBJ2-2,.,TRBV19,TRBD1,CASSFRTGDMGGELFF,TGTGCCAGTAGTTTCCGGACAGGGGATATGGGCGGGGAGCTGTTTTTT
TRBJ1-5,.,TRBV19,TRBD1,CASSIPGTGISNQPQHF,TGTGCCAGTAGTATCCCCGGGACAGGTATTAGCAATCAGCCCCAGCATTTT
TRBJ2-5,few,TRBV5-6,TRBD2,CASSLFAGLQETQYF,TGTGCCAGCAGCTTGTTTGCGGGACTACAAGAGACCCAGTACTTC
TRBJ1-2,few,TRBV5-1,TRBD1,CASSPGQGVHGYTF,TGCGCCAGCAGCCCGGGACAGGGGGTCCATGGCTACACCTTC
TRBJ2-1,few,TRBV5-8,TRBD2,CASRLAGAHEQFF,TGTGCCAGCAGGCTAGCGGGAGCCCATGAGCAGTTCTTC
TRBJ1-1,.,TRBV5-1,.,CASSARGFPEAFF,TGCGCCAGCAGTGCGAGGGGGTTCCCTGAAGCTTTCTTT
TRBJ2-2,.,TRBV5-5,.,CASSLGHPNTGELFF,TGTGCCAGCAGCTTGGGGCACCCGAACACCGGGGAGCTGTTTTTT
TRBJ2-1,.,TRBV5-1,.,CASAGSDYNEQFF,TGCGCCAGCGCAGGGTCCGACTACAATGAGCAGTTCTTC
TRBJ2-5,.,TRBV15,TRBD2,CATSRGLAATSGETQYF,TGTGCCACCAGCAGGGGACTAGCGGCTACGTCTGGGGAGACCCAGTACTTC
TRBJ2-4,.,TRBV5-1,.,CASSLFPDSKNIQYF,TGCGCCAGCAGCTTGTTCCCAGACAGCAAAAACATTCAGTACTTC
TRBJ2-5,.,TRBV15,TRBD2,CATSRGGLARQETQYF,TGTGCCACCAGCAGGGGCGGACTAGCGAGGCAAGAGACCCAGTACTTC
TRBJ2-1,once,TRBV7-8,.,CASSSQNNEQFF,TGTGCCAGCAGCAGTCAGAACAATGAGCAGTTCTTC
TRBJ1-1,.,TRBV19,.,CASSAGRRGDTEAFF,TGTGCCAGTAGTGCGGGGCGCCGGGGGGACACTGAAGCTTTCTTT
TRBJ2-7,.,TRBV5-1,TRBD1,CASSLGQGADEQYF,TGCGCCAGCAGCTTGGGACAGGGGGCTGACGAGCAGTACTTC
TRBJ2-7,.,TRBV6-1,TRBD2,CASTDTALADLYEQYF,TGTGCCAGCACTGATACGGCACTAGCGGACCTCTACGAGCAGTACTTC
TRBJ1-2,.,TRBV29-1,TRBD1,CSVDRGQGAGGYTF,TGCAGCGTCGACCGCGGACAGGGGGCAGGTGGCTACACCTTC
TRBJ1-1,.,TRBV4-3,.,CASRSRDIGKAFF,TGCGCCAGCAGAAGCCGGGACATAGGGAAAGCTTTCTTT
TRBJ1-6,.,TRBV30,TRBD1,CAWRDRDRVFNSPLHF,TGTGCCTGGAGGGACCGGGACAGGGTTTTTAATTCACCCCTCCACTTT
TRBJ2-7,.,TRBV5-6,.,CASSTRLGYTYGQYF,TGTGCCAGCAGCACCCGACTAGGCTATACCTACGGGCAGTACTTC
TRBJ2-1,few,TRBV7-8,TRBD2,CASSRLAGVYNEQFF,TGTGCCAGCAGCCGATTAGCGGGGGTCTACAATGAGCAGTTCTTC
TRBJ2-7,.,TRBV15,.,CATLPGLPLGASYEQYF,TGTGCCACCTTACCGGGACTTCCTCTCGGGGCCTCCTACGAGCAGTACTTC
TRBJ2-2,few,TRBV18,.,CASSQATNTGELFF,TGTGCCAGCTCGCAAGCTACGAACACCGGGGAGCTGTTTTTT
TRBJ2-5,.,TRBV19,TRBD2,CASNQGLADQETQYF,TGTGCCAGTAATCAGGGACTAGCGGACCAAGAGACCCAGTACTTC
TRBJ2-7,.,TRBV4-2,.,CASSQSLAESSGQYF,TGTGCCAGCAGCCAATCATTAGCGGAGTCTTCCGGGCAGTACTTC
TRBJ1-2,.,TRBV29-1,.,CSVPRAGVIGGYTF,TGCAGCGTCCCTCGGGCAGGGGTTATTGGTGGCTACACCTTC
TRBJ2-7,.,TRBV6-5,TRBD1,CASSPGQGAYEQYF,TGTGCCAGCAGCCCGGGACAGGGCGCCTACGAGCAGTACTTC
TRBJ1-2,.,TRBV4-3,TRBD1,CASSPEWGQGMDGYTF,TGCGCCAGCAGCCCCGAATGGGGACAGGGCATGGATGGCTACACCTTC
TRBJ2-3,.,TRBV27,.,CASRHDSPDTQYF,TGTGCCAGCAGGCATGACTCCCCAGATACGCAGTATTTT
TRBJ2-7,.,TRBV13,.,CASGAETNTYEQYF,TGTGCCAGCGGAGCCGAGACCAATACCTACGAGCAGTACTTC
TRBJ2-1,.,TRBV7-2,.,CASSFNRGQFF,TGTGCCAGCAGCTTTAATCGCGGGCAGTTCTTC
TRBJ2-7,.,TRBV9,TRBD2,CASSVGTSGSGASEQYF,TGTGCCAGCAGCGTAGGGACTAGCGGGAGCGGGGCCTCCGAGCAGTACTTC
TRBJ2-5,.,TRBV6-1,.,CASSEHQQETQYF,TGTGCCAGCAGTGAACATCAGCAAGAGACCCAGTACTTC
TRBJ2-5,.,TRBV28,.,CASRSGQLETQYF,TGTGCCAGCAGGTCCGGACAGTTAGAGACCCAGTACTTC